The T cell receptor (beta chain) under discussion was sequenced for a study of PD-L1 blockade in urothelial cancer. Study at large: Blood was evaluated 3 weeks (second dose) and 6 weeks after therapy began. Findings and limits, study-wide: Better progression-free and overall survival followed lower pretreatment blood clonality.

The junction had 3 bases not matched to a gene; V was cut back by 7 bases and J by 6 bases. The CDR3 consists of 12 residues. Germline loops: CDR1 SNHLY, CDR2 FYNNEI. Only in-frame clones appear in the TCRdb table, and some are missing; sequencing was by immunoSEQ multiplex PCR. The table has 120,000 or so clones, roughly 88% seen once; the top ten hold roughly 2.4%. Time point indicated: peripheral blood 6 weeks after treatment start. A word on this clone: Its antigen is currently unknown.

The source of this sequence is a man aged 45 to 65 with urothelial cancer. The sequencing used PBMCs, collected around atezolizumab (anti-PD-L1) treatment. The J gene is TRBJ1-5, the V gene TRBV2, with TRBD1 matching over 7 bases. CDR3 DNA sequence: TGTGCCAGCAAGGGGGCCGGTCAGCCCCAGCATTTT. It is translated as CASKGAGQPQHF.